This T cell receptor beta chain appears in the sequencing data of a study of T cell responses to AZD1222 COVID-19 vaccine. Findings and caveats of the study: Females outnumbered males among donors, who were mostly white British; clonal diversity was possibly underestimated.

Germline V gene data show CDR1 as SGHNT and CDR2 as YYREEE (reference sequence). The CDR3 extends over 15 amino acids. The J segment lost 4 bases and the V segment lost 4 bases, leaving 8 bases of the junction unmatched. Assay used: immunoSEQ multiplex PCR; TCRdb lists only in-frame clones, some missing. The profile shows 150,000 to 200,000 clones, 92% of them singletons. The analysis combined second doses at about 4 or about 12 weeks. Comments on this clone: What it binds is unknown.

This specimen consisted of peripheral blood, obtained 28 days after the second AZD1222 dose. The chain carries TRBV5-4 and TRBJ1-3, with 7 bases lining up with TRBD1. The receptor's source is an adult who received the AZD1222 COVID-19 vaccine. CDR3 nucleotide sequence: TGTGCCAGCAGCCCAGACAGGGCGAGAGGAAACACCATATATTTT. The encoded protein is CASSPDRARGNTIYF.